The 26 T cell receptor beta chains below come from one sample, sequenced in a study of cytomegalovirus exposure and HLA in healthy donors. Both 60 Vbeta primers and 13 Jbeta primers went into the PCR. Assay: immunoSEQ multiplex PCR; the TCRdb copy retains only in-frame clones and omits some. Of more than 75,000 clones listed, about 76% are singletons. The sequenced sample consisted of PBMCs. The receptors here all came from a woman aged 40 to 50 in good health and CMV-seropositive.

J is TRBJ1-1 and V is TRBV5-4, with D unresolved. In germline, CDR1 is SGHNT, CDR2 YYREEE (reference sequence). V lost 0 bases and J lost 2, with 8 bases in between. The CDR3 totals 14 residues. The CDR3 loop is CASSLGRANTEAFF. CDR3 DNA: TGTGCCAGCAGCTTGGGAAGAGCCAACACTGAAGCTTTCTTT.

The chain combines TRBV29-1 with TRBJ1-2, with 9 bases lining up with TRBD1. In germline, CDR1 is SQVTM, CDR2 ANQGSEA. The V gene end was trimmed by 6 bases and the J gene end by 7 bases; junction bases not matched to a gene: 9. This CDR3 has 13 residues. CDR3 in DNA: TGCAGCGTACCACCAATGGACAGGGGTGGCTACACCTTC. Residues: CSVPPMDRGGYTF.

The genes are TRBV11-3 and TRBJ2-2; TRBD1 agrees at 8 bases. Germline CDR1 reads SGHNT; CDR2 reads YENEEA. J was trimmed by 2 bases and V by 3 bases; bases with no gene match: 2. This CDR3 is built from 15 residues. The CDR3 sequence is CASSLGQVNTGELFF. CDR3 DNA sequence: TGTGCCAGCAGCTTGGGACAGGTTAACACCGGGGAGCTGTTTTTT.

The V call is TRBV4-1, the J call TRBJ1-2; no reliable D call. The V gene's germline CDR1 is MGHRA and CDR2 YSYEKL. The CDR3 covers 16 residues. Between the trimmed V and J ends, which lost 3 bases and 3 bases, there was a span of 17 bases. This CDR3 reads CASSHPEWRADYGYTF. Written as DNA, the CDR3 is TGCGCCAGCAGCCACCCCGAGTGGAGGGCGGACTATGGCTACACCTTC.

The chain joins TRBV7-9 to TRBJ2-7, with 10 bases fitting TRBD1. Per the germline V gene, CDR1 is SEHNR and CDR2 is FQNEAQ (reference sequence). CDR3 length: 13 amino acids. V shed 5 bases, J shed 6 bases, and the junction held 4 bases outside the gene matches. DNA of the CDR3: TGTGCCAGCAGCACGACAGGGGGCGCCGAGCAGTACTTC. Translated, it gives CASSTTGGAEQYF.

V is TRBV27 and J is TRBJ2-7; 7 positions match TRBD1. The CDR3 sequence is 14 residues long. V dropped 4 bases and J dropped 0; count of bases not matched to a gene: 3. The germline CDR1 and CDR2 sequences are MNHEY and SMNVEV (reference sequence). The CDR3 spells CASSYRDSSYEQYF. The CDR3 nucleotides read TGTGCCAGCAGTTACCGGGACAGCTCCTACGAGCAGTACTTC.

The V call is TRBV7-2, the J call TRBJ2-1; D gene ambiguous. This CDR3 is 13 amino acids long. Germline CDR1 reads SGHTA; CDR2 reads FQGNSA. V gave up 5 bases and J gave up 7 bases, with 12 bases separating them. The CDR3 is CASSPYPMNEQFF. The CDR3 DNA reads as TGTGCCAGCAGCCCCTACCCCATGAATGAGCAGTTCTTC.

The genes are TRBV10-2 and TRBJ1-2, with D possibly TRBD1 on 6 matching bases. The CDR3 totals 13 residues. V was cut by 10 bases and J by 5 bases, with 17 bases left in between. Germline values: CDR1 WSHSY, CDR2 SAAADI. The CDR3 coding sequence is TGCGCCACAAAACCAGGGGACCATTATGGCTACACCTTC. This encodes CATKPGDHYGYTF.

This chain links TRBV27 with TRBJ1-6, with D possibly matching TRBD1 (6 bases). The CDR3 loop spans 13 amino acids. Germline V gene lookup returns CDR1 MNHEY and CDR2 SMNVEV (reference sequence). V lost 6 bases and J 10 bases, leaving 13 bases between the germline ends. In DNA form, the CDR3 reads TGTGCCAGCAGCCAGGGGAATGGATCACCCCTCCACTTT. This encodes CASSQGNGSPLHF.

In DNA, the CDR3 is TGTGCCAGCAGCGTAGCTACCGTCAGGGCTAGCGGGGGAGGTCTTAATGAGCAGTTCTTC. This codes for CASSVATVRASGGGLNEQFF. V gene TRBV9 combines with J gene TRBJ2-1; 10 positions match TRBD2. Germline V gives CDR1 SGDLS, CDR2 YYNGEE. This CDR3 is built from 20 residues. Unmatched junction bases numbered 19, after V lost 0 bases and J lost 7 bases.

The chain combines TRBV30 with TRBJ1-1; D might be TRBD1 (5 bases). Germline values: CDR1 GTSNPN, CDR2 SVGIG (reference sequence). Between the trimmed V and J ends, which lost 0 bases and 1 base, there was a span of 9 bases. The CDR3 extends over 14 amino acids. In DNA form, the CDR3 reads TGTGCCTGGAGTGTAAGCGGGGGGAACACTGAAGCTTTCTTT. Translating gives CAWSVSGGNTEAFF.

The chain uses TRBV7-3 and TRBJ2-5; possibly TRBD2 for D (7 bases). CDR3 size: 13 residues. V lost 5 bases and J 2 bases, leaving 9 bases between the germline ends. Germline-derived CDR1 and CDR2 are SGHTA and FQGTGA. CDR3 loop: CASSRGAQETQYF. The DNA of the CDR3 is TGTGCCAGCAGCCGGGGGGCGCAAGAGACCCAGTACTTC. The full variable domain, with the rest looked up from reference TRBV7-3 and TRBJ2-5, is GAGVSQTPSNKVTEKGKYVELRCDPISGHTALYWYRQSLGQGPEFLIYFQGTGAADDSGLPNDRFFAVRPEGSVSTLKIQRTERGDSAVYLCASSRGAQETQYFGPGTRLLVL.

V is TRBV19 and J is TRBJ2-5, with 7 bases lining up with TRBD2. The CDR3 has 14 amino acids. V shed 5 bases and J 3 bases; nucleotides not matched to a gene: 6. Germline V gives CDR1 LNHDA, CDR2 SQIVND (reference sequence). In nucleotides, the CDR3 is TGTGCCAGTAGTCCCCGGGGGAGGGAAGAGACCCAGTACTTC. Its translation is CASSPRGREETQYF.

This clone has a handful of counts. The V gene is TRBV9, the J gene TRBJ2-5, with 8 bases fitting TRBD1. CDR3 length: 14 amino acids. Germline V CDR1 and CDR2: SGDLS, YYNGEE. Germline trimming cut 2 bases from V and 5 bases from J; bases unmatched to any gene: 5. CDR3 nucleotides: TGTGCCAGCAGCGTCGGACAGGGCGGTGAGACCCAGTACTTC. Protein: CASSVGQGGETQYF. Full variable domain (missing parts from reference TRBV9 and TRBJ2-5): DSGVTQTPKHLITATGQRVTLRCSPRSGDLSVYWYQQSLDQGLQFLIQYYNGEERAKGNILERFSAQQFPDLHSELNLSSLELGDSALYFCASSVGQGGETQYFGPGTRLLVL.

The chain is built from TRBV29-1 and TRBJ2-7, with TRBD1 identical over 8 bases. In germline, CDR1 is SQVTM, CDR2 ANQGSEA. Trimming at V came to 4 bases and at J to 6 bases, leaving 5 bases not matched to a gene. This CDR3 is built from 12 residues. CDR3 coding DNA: TGCAGCGTTGCGGGCAGGGGGCTCGAGCAGTACTTC. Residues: CSVAGRGLEQYF.

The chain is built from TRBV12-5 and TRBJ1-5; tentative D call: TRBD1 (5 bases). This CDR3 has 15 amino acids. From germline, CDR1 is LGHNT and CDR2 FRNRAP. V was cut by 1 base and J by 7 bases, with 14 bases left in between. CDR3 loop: CASGLEAGRGQPQHF. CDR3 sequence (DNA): TGTGCTAGTGGTTTGGAGGCAGGGCGTGGACAGCCCCAGCATTTT.

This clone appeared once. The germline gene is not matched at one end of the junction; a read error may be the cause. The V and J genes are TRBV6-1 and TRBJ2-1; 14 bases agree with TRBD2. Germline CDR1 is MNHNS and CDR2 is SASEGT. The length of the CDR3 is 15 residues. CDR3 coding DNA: TGTGCCAGCACTGAAGGGACTAGCGGGAGAGATGAGCAGTTCTTC. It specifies CASTEGTSGRDEQFF.

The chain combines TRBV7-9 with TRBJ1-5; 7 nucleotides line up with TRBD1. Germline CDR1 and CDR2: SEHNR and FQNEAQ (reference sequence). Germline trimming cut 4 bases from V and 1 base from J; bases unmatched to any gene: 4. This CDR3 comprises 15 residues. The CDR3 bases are TGTGCCAGCAGCTCACAGGGGAACAGCAATCAGCCCCAGCATTTT. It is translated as CASSSQGNSNQPQHF. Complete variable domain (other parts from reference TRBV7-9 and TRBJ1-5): DTGVSQNPRHKITKRGQNVTFRCDPISEHNRLYWYRQTLGQGPEFLTYFQNEAQLEKSRLLSDRFSAERPKGSFSTLEIQRTEQGDSAMYLCASSSQGNSNQPQHFGDGTRLSIL.

The CDR3 reads CASSILQGGYTF. CDR3 coding DNA: TGTGCCAGTAGTATTTTACAGGGGGGCTACACCTTC. The chain uses TRBV19 and TRBJ1-2; 7 bases match TRBD1. With V trimmed by 3 bases and J by 8 bases, 3 bases remained unmatched. This CDR3 region has 12 residues. Germline loops: CDR1 LNHDA, CDR2 SQIVND (reference sequence).

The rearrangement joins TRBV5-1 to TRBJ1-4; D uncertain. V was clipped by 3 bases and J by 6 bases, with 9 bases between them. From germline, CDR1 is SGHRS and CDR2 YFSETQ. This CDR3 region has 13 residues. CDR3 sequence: CASSSRRDEKLFF. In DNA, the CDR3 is TGCGCCAGCAGCTCGCGCCGGGATGAAAAACTGTTTTTT.

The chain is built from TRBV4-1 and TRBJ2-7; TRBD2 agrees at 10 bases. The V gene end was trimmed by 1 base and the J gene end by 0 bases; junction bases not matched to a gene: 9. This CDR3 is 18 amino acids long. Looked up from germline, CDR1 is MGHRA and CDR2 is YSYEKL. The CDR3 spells CASSQGGTSDTSSYEQYF. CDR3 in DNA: TGCGCCAGCAGCCAAGGGGGGACTAGCGACACTAGCTCCTACGAGCAGTACTTC.

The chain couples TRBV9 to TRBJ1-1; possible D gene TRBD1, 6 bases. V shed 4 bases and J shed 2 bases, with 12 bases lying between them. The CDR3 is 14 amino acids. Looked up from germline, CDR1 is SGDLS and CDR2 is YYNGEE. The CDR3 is CASSLDRLNTEAFF. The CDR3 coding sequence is TGTGCCAGCAGCCTAGACAGGCTCAACACTGAAGCTTTCTTT.

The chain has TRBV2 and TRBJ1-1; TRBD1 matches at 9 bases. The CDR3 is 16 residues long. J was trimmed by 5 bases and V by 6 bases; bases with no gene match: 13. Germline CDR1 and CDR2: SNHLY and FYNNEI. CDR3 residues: CASRVPGQGPVTEAFF. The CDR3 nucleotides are TGTGCCAGCAGAGTCCCGGGACAGGGACCCGTAACTGAAGCTTTCTTT.

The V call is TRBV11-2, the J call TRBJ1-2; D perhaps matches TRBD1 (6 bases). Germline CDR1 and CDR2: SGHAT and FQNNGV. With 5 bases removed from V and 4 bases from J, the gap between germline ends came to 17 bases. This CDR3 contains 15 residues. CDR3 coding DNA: TGTGCCAGCAGCCATTATCGACAGGCTAGCTATGGCTACACCTTC. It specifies CASSHYRQASYGYTF.

CDR3 bases: TGTGCCAGCAGCCGGGGACAGCGAGAGACCCAGTACTTC. This encodes CASSRGQRETQYF. The chain combines TRBV6-5 with TRBJ2-5, with 7 bases lining up with TRBD1. Looked up from germline, CDR1 is MNHEY and CDR2 is SVGAGI. This CDR3 is 13 amino acids long. The ends lost 6 bases at V and 4 bases at J; junction bases unmatched: 5.

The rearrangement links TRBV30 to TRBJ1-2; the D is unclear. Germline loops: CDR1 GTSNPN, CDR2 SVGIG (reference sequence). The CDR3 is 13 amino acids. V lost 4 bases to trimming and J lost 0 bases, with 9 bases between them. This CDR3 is CAWNGGSNYGYTF. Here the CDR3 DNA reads TGTGCCTGGAACGGAGGGTCTAACTATGGCTACACCTTC.